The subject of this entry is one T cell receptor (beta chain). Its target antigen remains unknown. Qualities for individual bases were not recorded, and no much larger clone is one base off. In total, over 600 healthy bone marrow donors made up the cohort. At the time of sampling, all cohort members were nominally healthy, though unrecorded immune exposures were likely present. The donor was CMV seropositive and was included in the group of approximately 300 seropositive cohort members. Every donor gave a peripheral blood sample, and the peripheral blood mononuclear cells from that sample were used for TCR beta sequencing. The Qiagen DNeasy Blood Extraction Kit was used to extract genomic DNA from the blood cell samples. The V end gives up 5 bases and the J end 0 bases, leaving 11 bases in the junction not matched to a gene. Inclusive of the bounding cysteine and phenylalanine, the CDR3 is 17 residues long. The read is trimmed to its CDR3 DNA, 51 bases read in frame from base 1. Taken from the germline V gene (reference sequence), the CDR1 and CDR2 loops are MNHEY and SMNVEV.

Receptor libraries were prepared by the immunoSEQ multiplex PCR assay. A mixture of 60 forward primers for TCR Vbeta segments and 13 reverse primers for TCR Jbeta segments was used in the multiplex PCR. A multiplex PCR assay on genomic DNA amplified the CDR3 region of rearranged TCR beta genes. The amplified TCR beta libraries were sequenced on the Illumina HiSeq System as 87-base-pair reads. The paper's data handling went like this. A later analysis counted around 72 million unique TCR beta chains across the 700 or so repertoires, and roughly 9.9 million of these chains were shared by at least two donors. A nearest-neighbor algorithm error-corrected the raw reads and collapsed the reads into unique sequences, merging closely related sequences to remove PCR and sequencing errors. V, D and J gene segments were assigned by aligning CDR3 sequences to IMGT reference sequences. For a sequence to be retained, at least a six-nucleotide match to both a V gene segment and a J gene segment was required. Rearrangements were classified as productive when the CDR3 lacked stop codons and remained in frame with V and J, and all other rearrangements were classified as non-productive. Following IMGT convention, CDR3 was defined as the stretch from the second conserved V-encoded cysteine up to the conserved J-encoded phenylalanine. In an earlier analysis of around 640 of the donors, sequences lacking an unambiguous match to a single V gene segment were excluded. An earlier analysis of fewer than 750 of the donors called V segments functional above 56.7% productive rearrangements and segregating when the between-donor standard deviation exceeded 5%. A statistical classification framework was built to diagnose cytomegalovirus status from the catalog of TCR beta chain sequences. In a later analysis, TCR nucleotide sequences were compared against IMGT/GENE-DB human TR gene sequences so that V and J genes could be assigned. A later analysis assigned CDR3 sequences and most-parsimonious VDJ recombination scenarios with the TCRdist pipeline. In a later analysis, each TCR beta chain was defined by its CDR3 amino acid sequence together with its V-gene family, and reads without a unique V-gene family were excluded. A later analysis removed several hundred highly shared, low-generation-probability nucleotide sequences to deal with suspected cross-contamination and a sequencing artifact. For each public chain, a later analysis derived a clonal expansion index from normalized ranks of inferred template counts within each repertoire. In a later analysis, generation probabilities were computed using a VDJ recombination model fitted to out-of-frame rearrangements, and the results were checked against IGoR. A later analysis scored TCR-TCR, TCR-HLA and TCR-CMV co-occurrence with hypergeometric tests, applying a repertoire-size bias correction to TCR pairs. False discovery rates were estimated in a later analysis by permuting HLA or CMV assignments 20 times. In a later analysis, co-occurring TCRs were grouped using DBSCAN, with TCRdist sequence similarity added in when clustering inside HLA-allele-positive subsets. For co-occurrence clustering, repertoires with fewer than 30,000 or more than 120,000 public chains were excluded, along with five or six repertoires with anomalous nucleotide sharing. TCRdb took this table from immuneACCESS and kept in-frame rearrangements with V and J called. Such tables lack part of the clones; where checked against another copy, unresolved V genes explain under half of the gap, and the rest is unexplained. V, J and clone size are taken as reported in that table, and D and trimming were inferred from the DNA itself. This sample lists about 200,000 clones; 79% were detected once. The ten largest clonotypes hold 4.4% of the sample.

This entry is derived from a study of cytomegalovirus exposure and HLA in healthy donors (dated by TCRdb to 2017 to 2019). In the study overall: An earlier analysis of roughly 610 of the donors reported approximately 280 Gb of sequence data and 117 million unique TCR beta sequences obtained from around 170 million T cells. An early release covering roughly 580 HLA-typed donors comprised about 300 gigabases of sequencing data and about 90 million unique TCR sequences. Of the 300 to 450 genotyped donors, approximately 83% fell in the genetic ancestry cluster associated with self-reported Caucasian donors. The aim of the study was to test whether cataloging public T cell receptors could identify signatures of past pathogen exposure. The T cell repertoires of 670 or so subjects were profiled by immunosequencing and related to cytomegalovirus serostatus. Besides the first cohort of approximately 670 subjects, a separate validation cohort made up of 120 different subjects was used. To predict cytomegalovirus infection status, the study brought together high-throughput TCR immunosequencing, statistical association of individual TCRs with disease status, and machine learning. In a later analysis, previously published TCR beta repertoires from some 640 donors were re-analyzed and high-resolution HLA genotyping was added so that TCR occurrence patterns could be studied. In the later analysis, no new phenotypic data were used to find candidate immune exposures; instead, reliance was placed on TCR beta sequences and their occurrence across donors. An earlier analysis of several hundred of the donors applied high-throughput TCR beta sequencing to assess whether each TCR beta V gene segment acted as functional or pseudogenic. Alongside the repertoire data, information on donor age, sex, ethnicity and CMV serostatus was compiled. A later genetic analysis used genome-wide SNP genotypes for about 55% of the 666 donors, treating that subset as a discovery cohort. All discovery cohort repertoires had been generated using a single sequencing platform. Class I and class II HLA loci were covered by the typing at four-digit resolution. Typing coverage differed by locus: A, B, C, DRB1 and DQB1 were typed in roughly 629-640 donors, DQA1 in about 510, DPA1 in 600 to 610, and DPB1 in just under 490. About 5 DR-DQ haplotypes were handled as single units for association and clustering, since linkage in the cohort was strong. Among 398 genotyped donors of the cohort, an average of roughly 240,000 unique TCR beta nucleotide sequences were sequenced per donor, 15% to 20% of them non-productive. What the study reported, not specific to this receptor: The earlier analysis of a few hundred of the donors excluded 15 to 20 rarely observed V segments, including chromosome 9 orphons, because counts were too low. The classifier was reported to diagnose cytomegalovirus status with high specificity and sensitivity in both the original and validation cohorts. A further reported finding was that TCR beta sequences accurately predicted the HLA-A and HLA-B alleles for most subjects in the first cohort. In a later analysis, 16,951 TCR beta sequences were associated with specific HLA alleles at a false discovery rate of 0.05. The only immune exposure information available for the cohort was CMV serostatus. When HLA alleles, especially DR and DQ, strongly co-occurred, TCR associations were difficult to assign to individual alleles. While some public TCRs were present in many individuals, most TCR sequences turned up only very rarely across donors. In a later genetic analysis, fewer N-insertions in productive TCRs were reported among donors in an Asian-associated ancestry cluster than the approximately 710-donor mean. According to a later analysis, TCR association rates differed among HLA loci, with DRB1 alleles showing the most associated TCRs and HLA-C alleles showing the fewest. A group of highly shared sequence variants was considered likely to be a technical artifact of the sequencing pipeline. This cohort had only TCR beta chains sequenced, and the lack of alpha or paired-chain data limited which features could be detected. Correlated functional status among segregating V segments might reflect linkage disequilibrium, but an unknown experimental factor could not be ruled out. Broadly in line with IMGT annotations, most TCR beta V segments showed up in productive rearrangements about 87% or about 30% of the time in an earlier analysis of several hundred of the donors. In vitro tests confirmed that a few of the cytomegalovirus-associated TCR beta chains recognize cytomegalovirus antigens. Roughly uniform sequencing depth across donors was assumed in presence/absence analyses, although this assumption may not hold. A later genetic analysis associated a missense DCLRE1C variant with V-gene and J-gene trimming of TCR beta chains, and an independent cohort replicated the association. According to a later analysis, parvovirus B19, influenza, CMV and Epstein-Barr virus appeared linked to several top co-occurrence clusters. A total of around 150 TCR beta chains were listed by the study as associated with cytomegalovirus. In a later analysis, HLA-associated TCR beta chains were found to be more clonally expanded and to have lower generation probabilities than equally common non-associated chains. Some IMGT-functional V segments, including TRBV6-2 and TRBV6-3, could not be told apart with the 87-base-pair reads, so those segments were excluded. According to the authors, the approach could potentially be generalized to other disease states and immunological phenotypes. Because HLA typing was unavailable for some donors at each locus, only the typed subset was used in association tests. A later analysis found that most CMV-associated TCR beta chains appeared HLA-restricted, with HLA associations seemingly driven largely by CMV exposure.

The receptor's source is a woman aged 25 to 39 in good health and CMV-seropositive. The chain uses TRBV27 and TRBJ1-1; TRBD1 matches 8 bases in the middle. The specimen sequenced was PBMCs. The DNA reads TGTGCCAGCAGTCCTGGACAGGGAGTTCATATGAACACTGAAGCTTTCTTT. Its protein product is CASSPGQGVHMNTEAFF.